Listed here are 30 T cell receptor beta chains from one sample, sequenced in a study of cytomegalovirus exposure and HLA in healthy donors. 13 Jbeta primers and 60 Vbeta primers were used for the PCR. Assay used: immunoSEQ multiplex PCR; TCRdb lists only in-frame clones, some missing. Seen here are under 110,000 clones, 75% observed once, and the top ten hold more than 2%. Specimen: PBMCs. The origin of the receptors is a man aged 40-49 years in good health and CMV-seronegative.

This clone has a handful of counts. The chain employs TRBV19 and TRBJ1-1, with TRBD1 as a possible D gene (6 bases). Germline CDR1 and CDR2: LNHDA and SQIVND (reference sequence). V was clipped by 3 bases and J by 9 bases, with 17 bases between them. CDR3 length equals 14 residues. CDR3 in DNA: TGTGCCAGTAGTATCGGGGGGGCGGGGGATAAAGCTTTCTTT. Its protein is CASSIGGAGDKAFF.

This clone was seen only a few times. The genes are TRBV15 and TRBJ2-3; D might be TRBD1 (6 bases). Trimming took 3 bases from V and 0 from J, leaving 19 bases between them. This CDR3 contains 18 residues. Germline V lookup: CDR1 LNHNV, CDR2 YYDKDF (reference sequence). The CDR3 region has the DNA TGTGCCACCAGCAGGACAAGACAGGCCCGCACTAGCACAGATACGCAGTATTTT. This gives the protein CATSRTRQARTSTDTQYF.

The genes are TRBV4-1 and TRBJ2-7, with D tentatively TRBD1 (5 bases). The CDR3 consists of 16 residues. Looked up from germline, CDR1 is MGHRA and CDR2 is YSYEKL. V lost 0 bases, J lost 7 bases, and 19 bases lay in between. Written as DNA, the CDR3 is TGCGCCAGCAGCCAAGATAATCGGCAGGGAAAAGGGGAGCAGTACTTC. Protein: CASSQDNRQGKGEQYF.

The rearrangement uses TRBV5-1 and TRBJ1-2, with 8 bases lining up with TRBD1. The CDR3 is made up of 18 amino acids. Germline CDR1 SGHRS, CDR2 YFSETQ. After removal of 3 bases from V and 3 bases from J, the junction contained 16 bases not matched to a gene. The CDR3 DNA reads TGCGCCAGCAGCTCGGACCACCCACCGACAGGGGTGGACTATGGCTACACCTTC. As protein: CASSSDHPPTGVDYGYTF.

V gene TRBV6-5 combines with J gene TRBJ1-2; D gene unclear. Trimming removed 0 bases from V and 4 bases from J, with 9 bases in between. Germline loops: CDR1 MNHEY, CDR2 SVGAGI. The CDR3 is made up of 14 amino acids. For the CDR3, the DNA is TGTGCCAGCAGTTACTCTGAAGCACTCTATGGCTACACCTTC. Translation: CASSYSEALYGYTF.

V gene TRBV29-1 combines with J gene TRBJ2-1; 11 bases are shared with TRBD1. Per the germline V gene, CDR1 is SQVTM and CDR2 is ANQGSEA. The V segment lost 4 bases and the J segment 7 bases; nucleotides outside the gene matches: 3. The CDR3 has 13 residues. The CDR3 region has the DNA TGCAGCGTTGGGGGACAGGGGGGGAATGAGCAGTTCTTC. It translates to CSVGGQGGNEQFF.

This clone was seen just once. V is TRBV14 and J is TRBJ2-1, with D possibly matching TRBD1 (6 bases). CDR1 and CDR2 from the germline V gene are SGHDN and FVKESK. The CDR3 loop spans 15 amino acids. V lost 5 bases and J 8 bases, leaving 19 bases between the germline ends. The CDR3 DNA follows: TGTGCCAGCAGCGCCGAGGACTGGGGGCTCGATGAGCAGTTCTTC. As protein: CASSAEDWGLDEQFF.

The chain carries TRBV4-1 and TRBJ2-7; perhaps TRBD2 as D (5 bases). The V end lost 1 base, the J end lost 0 bases, and 19 bases lay between the germline ends. Germline CDR1 reads MGHRA; CDR2 reads YSYEKL. The CDR3 runs 18 residues. The CDR3 loop is CASSQVSVETSRSYEQYF. The CDR3 nucleotides are TGCGCCAGCAGCCAAGTAAGTGTCGAAACTAGTCGCTCCTACGAGCAGTACTTC.

This clone was detected a few times. J is TRBJ2-3 and V is TRBV5-1; TRBD2 matches 13 bases. With V trimmed by 5 bases and J by 1 base, 4 bases remained unmatched. Germline-derived CDR1 and CDR2 are SGHRS and YFSETQ. CDR3 length equals 16 residues. This chain's CDR3 is CASSWGTSGGTDTQYF. The CDR3 DNA reads TGCGCCAGCAGTTGGGGGACTAGCGGGGGCACAGATACGCAGTATTTT.

This clone has only a few counts. V gene TRBV7-9 combines with J gene TRBJ2-5, with 7 positions matching TRBD2. J was trimmed by 4 bases and V by 3 bases; bases with no gene match: 5. Germline lookup yields CDR1 SEHNR and CDR2 FQNEAQ (reference sequence). The CDR3 is 14 residues long. CDR3 DNA: TGTGCCAGCAGCTTTACGCGGGGGTCAGAGACCCAGTACTTC. This translates into CASSFTRGSETQYF.

A few counts support this clone. The chain carries TRBV2 and TRBJ1-3; no clear D. The CDR3 contains 15 residues. The germline CDR1 and CDR2 sequences are SNHLY and FYNNEI. V gave up 4 bases and J gave up 4 bases, with 14 bases separating them. The CDR3 sequence: CASSAEGAVGNTIYF. CDR3 coding DNA: TGTGCCAGCAGTGCGGAGGGCGCGGTAGGAAACACCATATATTTT.

The chain has TRBV27 and TRBJ1-2; TRBD1 aligns across 9 bases. Unmatched junction bases numbered 1, after V lost 0 bases and J lost 5 bases. In germline, CDR1 is MNHEY, CDR2 SMNVEV (reference sequence). CDR3 length: 14 residues. The CDR3 nucleotides read TGTGCCAGCAGTTTATCGGGACAGGGTTATGGCTACACCTTC. It translates to CASSLSGQGYGYTF.

The chain's CDR3 is CAIRSDSGDYEQYF. Here the CDR3 DNA reads TGTGCCATCAGATCAGATAGCGGAGACTACGAGCAGTACTTC. The V gene is TRBV10-3, the J gene TRBJ2-7; D is possibly TRBD2 (6 bases). V gave up 6 bases and J gave up 3 bases, with 15 bases separating them. The CDR3 length is 14 residues. Germline V gives CDR1 ENHRY, CDR2 SYGVKD.

This chain links TRBV7-2 with TRBJ2-3; TRBD2 agrees at 7 bases. The CDR3 is 17 residues long. V lost 2 bases and J lost 2; bases outside the gene matches: 10. From germline, CDR1 is SGHTA and CDR2 FQGNSA. The CDR3: CASSLRPTSLYTDTQYF. The CDR3 DNA reads TGTGCCAGCAGCTTAAGGCCGACTAGCCTATACACAGATACGCAGTATTTT.

This chain links TRBV6-1 with TRBJ2-5; perhaps TRBD2 as D (6 bases). Trimming pared 0 bases from V and 2 bases from J, leaving 13 bases between. The length of the CDR3 is 16 residues. Germline V gene lookup returns CDR1 MNHNS and CDR2 SASEGT. CDR3: CASSEARGGGQETQYF. DNA for the CDR3: TGTGCCAGCAGTGAAGCGAGGGGAGGAGGGCAAGAGACCCAGTACTTC.

The rearrangement uses TRBV28 and TRBJ1-1, with 8 bases that match TRBD1. With V trimmed by 4 bases and J by 0 bases, 10 bases remained unmatched. The germline CDR1 and CDR2 sequences are MDHEN and SYDVKM. This CDR3 is built from 17 residues. Written as DNA, the CDR3 is TGTGCCAGCAGTTCCCCGGGGACAGGAGGGATGAACACTGAAGCTTTCTTT. Encoded protein: CASSSPGTGGMNTEAFF.

This clone was counted at least ten times. The chain recombines TRBV2 with TRBJ1-1; D uncertain. The CDR3 is 16 residues long. Germline assignment: CDR1 SNHLY and CDR2 FYNNEI. Trimming cost V 2 bases and J 1 base, with 14 bases left between them. The CDR3 loop is CASSEIRVAGNTEAFF. For the CDR3, the DNA is TGTGCCAGCAGTGAAATAAGGGTGGCGGGGAACACTGAAGCTTTCTTT.

The chain uses TRBV4-2 and TRBJ2-3; 9 bases are shared with TRBD2. With 0 bases clipped from V and 3 bases from J, the junction kept 10 bases outside the gene matches. Germline assignment: CDR1 LGHNA and CDR2 YNFKEQ. The CDR3 sequence is 18 residues long. For the CDR3, the DNA is TGTGCCAGCAGCCAAGATATAGGGCGGGGGGGCCTGACAGATACGCAGTATTTT. This sequence encodes CASSQDIGRGGLTDTQYF.

The chain has TRBV13 and TRBJ2-7, with TRBD1 matching over 8 bases. After removal of 8 bases from V and 2 bases from J, the junction contained 5 bases not matched to a gene. The germline gives CDR1 PRHDT, CDR2 FYEKMQ (reference sequence). The CDR3 runs to 13 residues. The CDR3 DNA follows: TGTGCCAGCGACAGACAGGGGACCTACGAGCAGTACTTC. This translates into CASDRQGTYEQYF.

The chain has TRBV11-3 and TRBJ2-7; tentatively, D is TRBD1 (6 bases). Germline loops: CDR1 SGHNT, CDR2 YENEEA. V was trimmed by 5 bases and J by 2 bases, leaving 10 bases between them. The CDR3 runs 13 residues. The CDR3 coding sequence is TGTGCCAGCAGCCACGGACAGACCTACGAGCAGTACTTC. Its translation is CASSHGQTYEQYF.

The chain employs TRBV19 and TRBJ2-3; D gene ambiguous. The length of the CDR3 is 15 residues. Trimming took 1 base from V and 2 from J, leaving 10 bases between them. From germline, CDR1 is LNHDA and CDR2 SQIVND (reference sequence). CDR3 loop: CASSIGDITTDTQYF. The CDR3 DNA is TGTGCCAGTAGTATAGGAGACATTACCACAGATACGCAGTATTTT.

This chain joins TRBV5-6 and TRBJ2-6, with a tentative D call TRBD1 (5 bases). This CDR3 has 16 amino acids. Germline CDR1 is SGHDT and CDR2 is YYEEEE. The V and J ends lost 1 base and 0 bases respectively, with 8 bases between them. This CDR3 is CASSLIGDSGANVLTF. The CDR3 DNA sequence: TGTGCCAGCAGCTTGATAGGGGACTCTGGGGCCAACGTCCTGACTTTC.

The J gene is TRBJ2-2, the V gene TRBV27, with 9 bases fitting TRBD2. V lost 2 bases and J lost 4; bases outside the gene matches: 11. Germline CDR1 reads MNHEY; CDR2 reads SMNVEV (reference sequence). The length of the CDR3 is 18 residues. The CDR3 is CASSLTAAASGATGELFF. CDR3 bases: TGTGCCAGCAGTTTAACCGCCGCGGCTAGCGGGGCCACCGGGGAGCTGTTTTTT.

The chain couples TRBV2 to TRBJ2-7; 7 bases fit TRBD1. Germline CDR1 and CDR2: SNHLY and FYNNEI. The CDR3 runs 15 residues. V shed 4 bases, J shed 2 bases, and the junction held 8 bases outside the gene matches. DNA for the CDR3: TGTGCCAGCAGTGCACCGGGACAGCCGACCTACGAGCAGTACTTC. Encoded protein: CASSAPGQPTYEQYF.

V gene TRBV9 combines with J gene TRBJ2-1, with D maybe TRBD2 (6 bases). This CDR3 spans 17 amino acids. Germline V gives CDR1 SGDLS, CDR2 YYNGEE. Trimming removed 0 bases from V and 0 bases from J, with 13 bases in between. The CDR3 protein is CASSVGGGASSYNEQFF. The CDR3 region has the DNA TGTGCCAGCAGCGTAGGAGGCGGGGCAAGCTCCTACAATGAGCAGTTCTTC.

The chain employs TRBV1 and TRBJ2-4; TRBD2, the D gene given by the table, was not confirmed from the DNA. TRBV1 is given as a pseudogene. The CDR3 extends over 21 amino acids. This chain's CDR3 is CTSSQGELKTSGRRAKNIQYF. The CDR3 DNA reads TGCACCAGCAGCCAAGGGGAATTAAAGACTAGCGGACGAAGGGCCAAAAACATTCAGTACTTC.

The table lists this clone with a count of one. This rearrangement joins TRBV4-1 to TRBJ2-5; maybe TRBD2 (7 bases). Germline V CDR1 and CDR2: MGHRA, YSYEKL. This CDR3 has 17 amino acids. Trimming removed 4 bases at V and 5 bases at J, with 23 bases between. CDR3 bases: TGCGCCAGCAGCCGATTCCACGGAGGGGGGGCCGGGGAGACCCAGTACTTC. Protein: CASSRFHGGGAGETQYF.

V gene TRBV7-9 combines with J gene TRBJ1-4; a possible D gene is TRBD1 (5 bases). CDR1 is SEHNR, CDR2 FQNEAQ, per germline (reference sequence). Trimming shortened V by 6 bases and J by 5 bases, and 13 bases separated the two germline ends. The CDR3 is 14 residues long. This CDR3 reads CASSLMGGNEKLFF. The CDR3 DNA reads TGTGCCAGCAGTCTAATGGGGGGGAATGAAAAACTGTTTTTT.

This clone was detected a few times. V gene TRBV5-1 combines with J gene TRBJ2-7; TRBD2 aligns across 13 bases. V lost 3 bases, J lost 2 bases, and 2 bases stayed unmatched. There are 15 residues in the CDR3. Germline loops: CDR1 SGHRS, CDR2 YFSETQ. CDR3: CASSSGTSGAYEQYF. The CDR3 nucleotides are TGCGCCAGCAGCTCCGGGACTAGCGGGGCCTACGAGCAGTACTTC.

The chain uses TRBV2 and TRBJ2-7; D is possibly TRBD1 (6 bases). V gave up 2 bases and J gave up 2 bases, with 10 bases separating them. Germline values: CDR1 SNHLY, CDR2 FYNNEI. The CDR3 is made up of 14 amino acids. The CDR3 loop reads CASSEPGETYEQYF. CDR3 coding DNA: TGTGCCAGCAGTGAACCAGGGGAGACCTACGAGCAGTACTTC. Full variable domain (remainder filled in from reference TRBV2 and TRBJ2-7): EPEVTQTPSHQVTQMGQEVILRCVPISNHLYFYWYRQILGQKVEFLVSFYNNEISEKSEIFDDQFSVERPDGSNFTLKIRSTKLEDSAMYFCASSEPGETYEQYFGPGTRLTVT.